This T cell receptor (beta chain) emerged from a study of cytomegalovirus exposure and HLA in healthy donors. Study findings and constraints: Earlier analysis yielded a pattern in which most TCR beta V segments were productive about 87% or about 30% of the time. As immune exposure information, only CMV serostatus was available. Within the data, a cluster of highly shared sequence variants was likely a sequencing artifact. The number of N-insertions in an Asian-associated ancestry cluster was reportedly below the roughly 670-donor mean in a later analysis.

It was with 60 Vbeta and 13 Jbeta primers that the PCR ran. Only in-frame clones appear in the TCRdb table, and some are missing; sequencing was by immunoSEQ multiplex PCR. This sample has around 200,000 clones; more than 75% occur once, and the top ten carry 2.7%. As concerns this clone: The antigen remains undetermined. One junction end disagrees with the germline gene, perhaps due to a read error.

CDR3 length: 14 residues. Germline V gene data show CDR1 as PRHDT and CDR2 as FYEKMQ (reference sequence). Sequencing was done on a sample of PBMCs. The receptor was derived from a woman in her thirties or forties in good health and CMV-seronegative. V and J are TRBV13 and TRBJ2-7, with 10 bases aligning to TRBD2. This CDR3 is CASSLGLADYEQYF. The CDR3, as DNA: TGTGCCAGCAGCCTAGGACTAGCGGACTACGAGCAGTACTTC. Drawing the rest from reference TRBV13 and TRBJ2-7, the complete variable domain is AAGVIQSPRHLIKEKRETATLKCYPIPRHDTVYWYQQGPGQDPQFLISFYEKMQSDKGSIPDRFSAQQFSDYHSELNMSSLELGDSALYFCASSLGLADYEQYFGPGTRLTVT.